This TCR beta chain was identified in a study of Ad26.COV2.S vaccination and SARS-CoV-2 variants. Per germline, CDR1 SSHAT and CDR2 FNYEAQ (reference sequence). CDR3 length: 13 amino acids. V lost 0 bases to trimming and J lost 6 bases; unmatched junction nucleotides: 1. Clones were sequenced by immunoSEQ multiplex PCR, and TCRdb holds only the in-frame ones, with some missing. This sample has about 350,000 clones, with about nine tenths found just once. This clone was observed a few times. The treatment was: approximately 18 received Ad26.COV2.S at low or high dose, single or two shots; 5 received placebo; per-sample allocation not given. At day 63 after the first vaccine or placebo injection, samples were drawn.

Sample: peripheral blood, taken in a trial of Ad26.COV2.S vaccine versus placebo. This receptor was taken from a person aged 18-65 years who received the Ad26.COV2.S COVID-19 vaccine or a placebo. The chain recombines TRBV7-7 with TRBJ2-7; 8 positions match TRBD1. Here the CDR3 DNA reads TGTGCCAGCAGCTTAGCGCAGGGGGCCGAGCAGTACTTC. Translated: CASSLAQGAEQYF.